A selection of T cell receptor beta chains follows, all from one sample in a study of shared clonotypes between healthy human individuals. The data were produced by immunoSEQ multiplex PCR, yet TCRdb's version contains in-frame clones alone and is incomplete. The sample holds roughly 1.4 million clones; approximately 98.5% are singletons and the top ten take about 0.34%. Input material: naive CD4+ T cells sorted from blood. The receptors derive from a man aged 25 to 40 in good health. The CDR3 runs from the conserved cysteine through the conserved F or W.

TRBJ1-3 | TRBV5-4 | CASKEENTIYF
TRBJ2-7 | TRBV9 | CASSAGPAYEQYF
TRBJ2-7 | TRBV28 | CASGLAGGPYEQYF
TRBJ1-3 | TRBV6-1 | CASSERFHPGNTIYF
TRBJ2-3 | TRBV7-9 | CASSLSTDTQYF
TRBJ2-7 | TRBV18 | CASSPRGYEQYF
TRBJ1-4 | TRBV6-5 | CASSRGQVEKLFF
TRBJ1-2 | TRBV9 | CASSVESQGAAYGYTF
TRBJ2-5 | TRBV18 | CASSPPGIETQYF
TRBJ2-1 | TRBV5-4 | CASRPQVAGEDEQFF
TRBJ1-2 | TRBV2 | CASSTGYGGYTF
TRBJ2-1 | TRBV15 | CATSRGAFDNEQFF
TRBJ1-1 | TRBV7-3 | CASSPGGNTEAFF
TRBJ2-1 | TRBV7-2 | CASSPRTRLGQPNEQFF
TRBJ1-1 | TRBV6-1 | CASSERADTEAFF
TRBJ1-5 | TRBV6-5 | CASSRRADQPQHF
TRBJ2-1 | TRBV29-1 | CSVSGQGFNEQFF
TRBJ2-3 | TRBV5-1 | CASSYGLAGTDTQYF
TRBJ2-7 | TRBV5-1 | CASSSQGSHEQYF
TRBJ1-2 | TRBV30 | CAWRRGPIQAKLKGYTF
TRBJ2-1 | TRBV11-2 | CASNRAPPYNEQFF
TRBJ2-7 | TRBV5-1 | CASSLVVAGGYEQYF
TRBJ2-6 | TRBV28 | CASLSGANVLTF
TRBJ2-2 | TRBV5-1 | CASSDQGANTGELFF
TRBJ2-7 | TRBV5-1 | CASSLAGFGYEQYF
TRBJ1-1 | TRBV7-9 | CASSLVGGHYTEAFF
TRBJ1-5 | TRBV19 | CASRLEGGEVNQPQHF
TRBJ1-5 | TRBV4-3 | CASSDSLNQPQHF
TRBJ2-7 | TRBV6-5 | CASSNGQGIYGQYF
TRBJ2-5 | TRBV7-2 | CASTPSGRDGETQYF
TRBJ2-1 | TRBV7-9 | CASSLGGLAGTYNEQFF
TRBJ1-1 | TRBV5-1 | CASSFLTGFDTEAFF
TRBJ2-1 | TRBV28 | CASSPIQGLGNEQFF
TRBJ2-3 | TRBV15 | CATSRAGTRTDTQYF
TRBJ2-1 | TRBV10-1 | CASSERTPGEQFF
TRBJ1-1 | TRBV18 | CASSPIGALGNTEAFF
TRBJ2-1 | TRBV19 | CASNPTGSNEQFF
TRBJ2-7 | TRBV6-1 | CASSELLAVSYEQYF
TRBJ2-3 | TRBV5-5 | CASSSPGTSGTLSTDTQYF
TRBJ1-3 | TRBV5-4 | CASSLGPLEDTIYF
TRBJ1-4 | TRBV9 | CASSSPGQGPLREDEKLFF
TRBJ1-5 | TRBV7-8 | CASSLVARAIGQPQHF
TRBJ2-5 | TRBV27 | CASSLVYQETQYF
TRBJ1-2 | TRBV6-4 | CASRSPLLDYGYTF
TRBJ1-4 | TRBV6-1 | CASSEGRGINEKLFF
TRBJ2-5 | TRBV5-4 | CASSLLVQETQYF
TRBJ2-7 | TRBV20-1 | CSAAVRAEQYF
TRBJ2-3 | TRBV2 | CASRWRQSSTDTQYF
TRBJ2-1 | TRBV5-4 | CASSLETYNEQFF
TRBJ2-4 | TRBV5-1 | CASSFAGTSGYKNIQYF
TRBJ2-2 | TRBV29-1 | CSVASGRAGELFF
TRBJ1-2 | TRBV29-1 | CSVGADYGYTF
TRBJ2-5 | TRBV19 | CASSIRGTVIQETQYF
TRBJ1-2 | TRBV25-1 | CASSDGLGYTF
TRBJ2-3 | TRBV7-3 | CASSFGTRTDTQYF
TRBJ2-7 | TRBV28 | CASTRPGLLAEQYF
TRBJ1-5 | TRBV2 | CASRLRQSNQPQHF
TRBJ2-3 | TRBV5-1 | CASSLVGDSSTDTQYF
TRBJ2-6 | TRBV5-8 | CASSSAWRAGANVLTF
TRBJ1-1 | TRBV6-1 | CASRRDRENTEAFF